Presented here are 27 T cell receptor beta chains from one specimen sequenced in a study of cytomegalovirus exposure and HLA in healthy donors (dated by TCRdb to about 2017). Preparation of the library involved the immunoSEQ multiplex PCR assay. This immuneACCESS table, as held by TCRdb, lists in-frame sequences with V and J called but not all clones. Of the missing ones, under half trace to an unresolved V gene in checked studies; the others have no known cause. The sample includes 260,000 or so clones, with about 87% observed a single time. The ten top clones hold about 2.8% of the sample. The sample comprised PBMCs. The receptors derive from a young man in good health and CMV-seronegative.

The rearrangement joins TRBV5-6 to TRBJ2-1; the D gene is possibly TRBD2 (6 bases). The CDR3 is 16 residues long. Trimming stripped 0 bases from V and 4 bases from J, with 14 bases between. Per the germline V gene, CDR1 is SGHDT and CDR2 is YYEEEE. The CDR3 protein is CASSLGDSSFYNEQFF. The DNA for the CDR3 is TGTGCCAGCAGCTTGGGGGACTCCTCATTTTACAATGAGCAGTTCTTC.

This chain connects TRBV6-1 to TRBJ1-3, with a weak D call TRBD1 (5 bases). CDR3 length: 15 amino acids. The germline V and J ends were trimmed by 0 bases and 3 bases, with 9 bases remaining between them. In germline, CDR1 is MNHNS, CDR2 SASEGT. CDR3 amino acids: CASSEATGVGNTIYF. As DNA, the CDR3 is TGTGCCAGCAGTGAAGCCACGGGGGTTGGAAACACCATATATTTT.

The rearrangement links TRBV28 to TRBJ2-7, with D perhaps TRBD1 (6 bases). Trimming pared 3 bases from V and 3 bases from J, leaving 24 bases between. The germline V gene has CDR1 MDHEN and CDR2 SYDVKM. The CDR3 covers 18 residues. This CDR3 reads CASSFQQASGQGFYEQYF. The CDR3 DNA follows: TGTGCCAGCAGTTTCCAACAGGCCTCGGGACAAGGCTTCTACGAGCAGTACTTC.

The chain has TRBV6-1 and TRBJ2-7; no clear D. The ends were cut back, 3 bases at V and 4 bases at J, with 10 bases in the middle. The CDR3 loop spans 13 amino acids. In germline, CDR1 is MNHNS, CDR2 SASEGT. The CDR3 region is CASSDVGRYEQYF. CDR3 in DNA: TGTGCCAGCAGTGACGTGGGCAGGTACGAGCAGTACTTC.

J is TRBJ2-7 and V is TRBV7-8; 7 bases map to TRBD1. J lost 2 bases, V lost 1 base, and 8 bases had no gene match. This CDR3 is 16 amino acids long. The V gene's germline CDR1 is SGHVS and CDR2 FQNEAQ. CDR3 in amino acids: CASSLGSRTGAYEQYF. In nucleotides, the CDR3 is TGTGCCAGCAGCTTAGGATCCCGGACAGGCGCCTACGAGCAGTACTTC.

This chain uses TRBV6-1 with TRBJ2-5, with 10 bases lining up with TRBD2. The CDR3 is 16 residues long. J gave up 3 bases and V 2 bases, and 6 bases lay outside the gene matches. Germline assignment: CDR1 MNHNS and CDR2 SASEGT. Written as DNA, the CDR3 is TGTGCCAGCAGTGAATACCTAGCGGGAGTTGAAGAGACCCAGTACTTC. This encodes CASSEYLAGVEETQYF.

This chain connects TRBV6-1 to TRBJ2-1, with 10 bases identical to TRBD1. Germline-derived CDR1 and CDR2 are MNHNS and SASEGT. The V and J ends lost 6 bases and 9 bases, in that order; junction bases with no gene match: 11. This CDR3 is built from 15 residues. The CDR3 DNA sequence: TGTGCCAGCAGAGCAGAGACAGGGGGCTTCGGTGAGCAGTTCTTC. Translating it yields CASRAETGGFGEQFF.

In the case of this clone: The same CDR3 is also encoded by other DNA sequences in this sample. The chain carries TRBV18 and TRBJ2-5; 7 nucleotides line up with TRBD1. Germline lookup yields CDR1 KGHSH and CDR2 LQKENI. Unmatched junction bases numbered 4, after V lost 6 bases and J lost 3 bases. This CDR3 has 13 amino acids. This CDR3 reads CASSPGTEETQYF. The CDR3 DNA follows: TGTGCCAGCTCGCCCGGGACAGAAGAGACCCAGTACTTC.

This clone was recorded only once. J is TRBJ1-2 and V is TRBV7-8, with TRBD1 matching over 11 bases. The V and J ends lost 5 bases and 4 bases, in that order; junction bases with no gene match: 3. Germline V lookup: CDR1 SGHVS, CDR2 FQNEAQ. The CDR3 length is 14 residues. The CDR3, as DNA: TGTGCCAGCAGCCCGGGGACAGGGGGCTATGGCTACACCTTC. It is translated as CASSPGTGGYGYTF.

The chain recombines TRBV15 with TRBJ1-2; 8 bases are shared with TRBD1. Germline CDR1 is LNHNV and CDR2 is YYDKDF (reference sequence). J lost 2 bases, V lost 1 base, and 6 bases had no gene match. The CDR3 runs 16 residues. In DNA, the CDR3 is TGTGCCACCAGCAGAGGGGCGCGGGACAGGAACTATGGCTACACCTTC. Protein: CATSRGARDRNYGYTF. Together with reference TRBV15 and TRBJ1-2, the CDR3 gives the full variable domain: DAMVIQNPRYQVTQFGKPVTLSCSQTLNHNVMYWYQQKSSQAPKLLFHYYDKDFNNEADTPDNFQSRRPNTSFCFLDIRSPGLGDTAMYLCATSRGARDRNYGYTFGSGTRLTVV.

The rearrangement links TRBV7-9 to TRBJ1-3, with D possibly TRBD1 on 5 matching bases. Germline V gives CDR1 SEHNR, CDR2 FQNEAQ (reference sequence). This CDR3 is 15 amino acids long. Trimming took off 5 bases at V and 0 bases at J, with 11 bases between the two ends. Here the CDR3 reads CASSTDTSSGNTIYF. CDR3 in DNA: TGTGCCAGCAGCACGGACACGAGCTCTGGAAACACCATATATTTT.

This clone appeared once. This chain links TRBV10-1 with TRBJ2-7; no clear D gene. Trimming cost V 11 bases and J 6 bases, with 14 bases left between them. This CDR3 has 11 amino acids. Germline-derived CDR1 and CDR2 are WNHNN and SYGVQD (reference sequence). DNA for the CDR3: TGCGCCGGGCACCAATTTTCCGAGCAGTACTTC. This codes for CAGHQFSEQYF.

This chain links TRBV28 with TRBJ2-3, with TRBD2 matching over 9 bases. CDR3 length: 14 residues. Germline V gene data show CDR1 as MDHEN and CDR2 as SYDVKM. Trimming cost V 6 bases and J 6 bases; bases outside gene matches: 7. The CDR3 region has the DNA TGTGCCAGCAGGTCCGGGACTAGCAGGGATACGCAGTATTTT. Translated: CASRSGTSRDTQYF.

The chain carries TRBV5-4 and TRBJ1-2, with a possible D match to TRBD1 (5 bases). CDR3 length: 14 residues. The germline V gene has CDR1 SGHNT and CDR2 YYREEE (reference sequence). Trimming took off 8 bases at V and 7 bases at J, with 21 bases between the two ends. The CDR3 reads CASHLFRDVGGYTF. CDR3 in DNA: TGTGCCAGTCATCTATTCAGGGATGTCGGTGGCTACACCTTC.

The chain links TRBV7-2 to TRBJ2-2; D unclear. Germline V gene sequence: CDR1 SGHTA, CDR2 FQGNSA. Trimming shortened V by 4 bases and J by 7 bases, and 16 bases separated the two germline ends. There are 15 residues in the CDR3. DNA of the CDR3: TGTGCCAGCAGCTCGTGGATCGGCGGTGGCGGGGAGCTGTTTTTT. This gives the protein CASSSWIGGGGELFF.

The CDR3 protein is CASSPSRGIHEQYF. In nucleotides, the CDR3 is TGTGCCAGCAGCCCCTCTCGGGGGATTCACGAGCAGTACTTC. The genes are TRBV7-2 and TRBJ2-7; weak D call: TRBD2 (6 bases). Germline CDR1 and CDR2: SGHTA and FQGNSA. Deletions cut 5 bases from V and 5 bases from J, with 16 bases between. This CDR3 contains 14 residues.

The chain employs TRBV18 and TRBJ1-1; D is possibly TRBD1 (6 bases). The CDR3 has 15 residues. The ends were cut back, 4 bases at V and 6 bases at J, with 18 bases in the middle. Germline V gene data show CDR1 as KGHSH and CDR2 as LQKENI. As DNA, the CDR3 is TGTGCCAGCTCACACGGGGAAGGGGGAATCGCTGAAGCTTTCTTT. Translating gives CASSHGEGGIAEAFF.

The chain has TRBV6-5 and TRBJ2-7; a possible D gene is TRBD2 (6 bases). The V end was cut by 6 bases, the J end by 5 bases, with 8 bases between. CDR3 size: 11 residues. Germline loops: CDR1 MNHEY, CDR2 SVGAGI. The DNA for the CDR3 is TGTGCCAGCAGCCGCGGGAACGAGCAGTACTTC. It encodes CASSRGNEQYF.

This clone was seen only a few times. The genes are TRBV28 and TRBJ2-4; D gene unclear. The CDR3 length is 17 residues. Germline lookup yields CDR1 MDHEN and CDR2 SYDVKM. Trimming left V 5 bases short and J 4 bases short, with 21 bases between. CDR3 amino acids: CASSPLQFRTQKNIQYF. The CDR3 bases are TGTGCCAGCAGTCCCTTACAGTTTAGAACGCAAAAAAACATTCAGTACTTC.

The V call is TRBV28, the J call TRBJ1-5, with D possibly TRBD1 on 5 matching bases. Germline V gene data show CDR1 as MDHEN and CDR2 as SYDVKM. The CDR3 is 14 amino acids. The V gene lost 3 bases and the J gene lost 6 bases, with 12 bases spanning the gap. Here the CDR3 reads CASSLPGGGQPQHF. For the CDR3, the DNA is TGTGCCAGCAGTTTGCCCGGGGGTGGTCAGCCCCAGCATTTT.

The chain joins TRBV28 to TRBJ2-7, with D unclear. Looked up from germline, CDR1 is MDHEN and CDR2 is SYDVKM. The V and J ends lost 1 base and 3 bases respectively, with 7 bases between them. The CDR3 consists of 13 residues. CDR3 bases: TGTGCCAGCAGTTTATATGAGGACTACGAGCAGTACTTC. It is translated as CASSLYEDYEQYF.

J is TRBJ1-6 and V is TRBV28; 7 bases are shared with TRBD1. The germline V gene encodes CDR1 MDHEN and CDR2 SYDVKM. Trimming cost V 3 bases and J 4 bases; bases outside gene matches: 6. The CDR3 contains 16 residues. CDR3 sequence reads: CASSFFGQAYNSPLHF. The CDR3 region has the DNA TGTGCCAGCAGTTTTTTTGGACAGGCTTATAATTCACCCCTCCACTTT.

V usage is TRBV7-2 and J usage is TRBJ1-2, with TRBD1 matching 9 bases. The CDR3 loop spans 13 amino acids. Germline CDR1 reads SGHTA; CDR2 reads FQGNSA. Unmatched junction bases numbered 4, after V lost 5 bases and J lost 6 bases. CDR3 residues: CASSPDRGNGYTF. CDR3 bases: TGTGCCAGCAGCCCCGACAGGGGGAATGGCTACACCTTC.

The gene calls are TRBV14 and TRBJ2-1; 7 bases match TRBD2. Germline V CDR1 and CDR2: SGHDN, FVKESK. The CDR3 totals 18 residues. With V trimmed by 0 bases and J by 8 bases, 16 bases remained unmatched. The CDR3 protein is CASSQDLGRGSGGDEQFF. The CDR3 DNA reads TGTGCCAGCAGCCAAGATCTGGGACGCGGATCTGGGGGGGATGAGCAGTTCTTC. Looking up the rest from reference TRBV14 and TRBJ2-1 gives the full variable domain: EAGVTQFPSHSVIEKGQTVTLRCDPISGHDNLYWYRRVMGKEIKFLLHFVKESKQDESGMPNNRFLAERTGGTYSTLKVQPAELEDSGVYFCASSQDLGRGSGGDEQFFGPGTRLTVL.

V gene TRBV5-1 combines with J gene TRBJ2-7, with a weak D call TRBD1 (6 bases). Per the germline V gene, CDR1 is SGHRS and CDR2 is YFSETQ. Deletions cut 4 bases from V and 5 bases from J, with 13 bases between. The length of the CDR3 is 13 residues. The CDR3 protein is CASSGLGGDEQYF. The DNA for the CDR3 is TGCGCCAGCAGCGGCCTTGGGGGCGACGAGCAGTACTTC. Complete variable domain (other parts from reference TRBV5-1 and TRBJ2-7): KAGVTQTPRYLIKTRGQQVTLSCSPISGHRSVSWYQQTPGQGLQFLFEYFSETQRNKGNFPGRFSGRQFSNSRSEMNVSTLELGDSALYLCASSGLGGDEQYFGPGTRLTVT.

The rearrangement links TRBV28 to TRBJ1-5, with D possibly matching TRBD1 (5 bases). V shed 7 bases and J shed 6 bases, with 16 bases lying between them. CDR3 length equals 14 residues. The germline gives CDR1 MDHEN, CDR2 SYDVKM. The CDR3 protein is CASISDGGIQPQHF. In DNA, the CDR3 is TGTGCCAGCATAAGCGACGGGGGGATTCAGCCCCAGCATTTT. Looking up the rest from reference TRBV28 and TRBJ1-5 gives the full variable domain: DVKVTQSSRYLVKRTGEKVFLECVQDMDHENMFWYRQDPGLGLRLIYFSYDVKMKEKGDIPEGYSVSREKKERFSLILESASTNQTSMYLCASISDGGIQPQHFGDGTRLSIL.

The CDR3 spells CASSFMNGEETQYF. Here the CDR3 DNA reads TGCGCCAGCAGCTTTATGAACGGGGAGGAGACCCAGTACTTC. The chain recombines TRBV5-1 with TRBJ2-5, with D maybe TRBD2 (5 bases). Germline V gene data show CDR1 as SGHRS and CDR2 as YFSETQ. The germline V and J ends were trimmed by 2 bases and 5 bases, with 13 bases remaining between them. This CDR3 spans 14 amino acids.